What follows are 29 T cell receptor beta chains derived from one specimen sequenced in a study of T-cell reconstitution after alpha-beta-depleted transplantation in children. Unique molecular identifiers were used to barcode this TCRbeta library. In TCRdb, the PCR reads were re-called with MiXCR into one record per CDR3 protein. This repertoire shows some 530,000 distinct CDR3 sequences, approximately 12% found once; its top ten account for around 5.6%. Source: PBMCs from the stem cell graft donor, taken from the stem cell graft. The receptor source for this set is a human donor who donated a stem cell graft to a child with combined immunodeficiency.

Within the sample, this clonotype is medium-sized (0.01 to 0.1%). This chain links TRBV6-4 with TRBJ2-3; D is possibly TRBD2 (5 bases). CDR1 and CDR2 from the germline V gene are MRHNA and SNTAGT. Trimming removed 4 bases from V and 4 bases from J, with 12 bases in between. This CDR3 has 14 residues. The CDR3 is CASSAEPGADTQYF. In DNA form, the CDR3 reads TGTGCCAGCAGTGCGGAGCCCGGGGCAGATACGCAGTATTTT.

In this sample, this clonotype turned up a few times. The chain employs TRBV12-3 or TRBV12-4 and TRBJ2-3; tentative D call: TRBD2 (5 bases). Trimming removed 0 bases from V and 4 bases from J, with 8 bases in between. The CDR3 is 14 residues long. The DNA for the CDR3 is TGTGCCAGCAGTTTAGCTAGCGCCTCAGATACGCAGTATTTT. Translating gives CASSLASASDTQYF.

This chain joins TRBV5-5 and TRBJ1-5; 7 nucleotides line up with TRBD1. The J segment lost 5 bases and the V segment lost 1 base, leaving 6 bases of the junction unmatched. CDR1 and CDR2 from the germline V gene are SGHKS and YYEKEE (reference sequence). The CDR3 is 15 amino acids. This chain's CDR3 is CASSLLQGGHQPQHF. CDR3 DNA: TGTGCCAGCAGCTTGCTGCAGGGGGGACATCAGCCCCAGCATTTT.

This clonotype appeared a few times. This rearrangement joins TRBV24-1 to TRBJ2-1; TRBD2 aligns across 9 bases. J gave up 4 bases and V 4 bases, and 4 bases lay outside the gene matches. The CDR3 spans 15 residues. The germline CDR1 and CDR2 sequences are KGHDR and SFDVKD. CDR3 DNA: TGTGCCACCAGTGACGTGACTAGCGGTTACAATGAGCAGTTCTTC. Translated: CATSDVTSGYNEQFF.

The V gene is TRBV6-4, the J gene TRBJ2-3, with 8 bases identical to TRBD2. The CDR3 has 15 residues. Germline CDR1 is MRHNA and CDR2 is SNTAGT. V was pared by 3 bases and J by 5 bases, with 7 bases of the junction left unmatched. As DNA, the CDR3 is TGTGCCAGCAGTGAAGACGGGGGGGCCATAGATACGCAGTATTTT. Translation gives CASSEDGGAIDTQYF.

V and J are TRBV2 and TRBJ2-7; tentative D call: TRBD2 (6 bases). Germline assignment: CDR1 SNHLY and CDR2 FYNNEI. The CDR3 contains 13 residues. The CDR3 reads CACGGSRFHEQYF. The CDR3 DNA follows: TGTGCGTGTGGGGGGTCCAGATTCCACGAGCAGTACTTC.

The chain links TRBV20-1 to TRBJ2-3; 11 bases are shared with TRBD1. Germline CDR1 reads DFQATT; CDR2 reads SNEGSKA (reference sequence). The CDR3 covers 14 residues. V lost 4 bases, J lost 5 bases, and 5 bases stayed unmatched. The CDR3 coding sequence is TGCAGTGCTATCCCCGGGACAGGGGGAGATACGCAGTATTTT. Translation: CSAIPGTGGDTQYF.

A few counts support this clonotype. The CDR3, as DNA: TGCGCCAGCAGCGCCGGACTAGCGGGGGGAGGAGAGCAGTTCTTC. Translating gives CASSAGLAGGGEQFF. The V and J genes are TRBV5-1 and TRBJ2-1; the match to TRBD2 covers 14 bases. Per the germline V gene, CDR1 is SGHRS and CDR2 is YFSETQ. The CDR3 length is 15 residues. Trimming removed 4 bases from V and 10 bases from J; junction bases left unmatched: 7.

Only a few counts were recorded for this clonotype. CDR3 nucleotides: TGTGCCAGCAGCCTTAGTGGGGGGAACGAGCAGTACTTC. Encoded protein: CASSLSGGNEQYF. V is TRBV7-6 and J is TRBJ2-7; the D gene is possibly TRBD2 (6 bases). The CDR3 has 13 amino acids. V was cut by 5 bases and J by 5 bases, with 13 bases left in between. CDR1 is SGHVS and CDR2 is FNYEAQ in the germline V gene.

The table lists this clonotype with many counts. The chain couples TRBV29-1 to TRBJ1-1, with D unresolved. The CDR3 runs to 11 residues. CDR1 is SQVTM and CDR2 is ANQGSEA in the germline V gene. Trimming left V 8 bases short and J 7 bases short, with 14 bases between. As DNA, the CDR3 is TGCAGCTCAGAGGAGGGTAGTGAAGCTTTCTTT. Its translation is CSSEEGSEAFF.

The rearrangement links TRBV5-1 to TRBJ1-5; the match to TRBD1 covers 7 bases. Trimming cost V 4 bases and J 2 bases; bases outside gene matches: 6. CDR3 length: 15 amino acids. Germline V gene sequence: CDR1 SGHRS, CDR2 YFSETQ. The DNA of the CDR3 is TGCGCCAGCAGCCTGACAGGGTCGGGCAATCAGCCCCAGCATTTT. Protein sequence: CASSLTGSGNQPQHF.

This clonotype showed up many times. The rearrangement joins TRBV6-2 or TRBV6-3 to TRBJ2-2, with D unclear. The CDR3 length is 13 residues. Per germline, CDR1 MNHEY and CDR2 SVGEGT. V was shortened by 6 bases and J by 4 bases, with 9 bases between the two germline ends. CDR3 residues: CASRADGTGELFF. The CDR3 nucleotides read TGTGCCAGCAGGGCCGACGGCACCGGGGAGCTGTTTTTT.

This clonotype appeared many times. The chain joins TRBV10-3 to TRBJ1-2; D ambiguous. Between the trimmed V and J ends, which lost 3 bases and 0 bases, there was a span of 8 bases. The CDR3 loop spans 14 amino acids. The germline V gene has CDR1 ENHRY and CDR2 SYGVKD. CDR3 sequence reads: CAISDRFSNYGYTF. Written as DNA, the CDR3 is TGTGCCATCAGTGACCGGTTTTCTAACTATGGCTACACCTTC.

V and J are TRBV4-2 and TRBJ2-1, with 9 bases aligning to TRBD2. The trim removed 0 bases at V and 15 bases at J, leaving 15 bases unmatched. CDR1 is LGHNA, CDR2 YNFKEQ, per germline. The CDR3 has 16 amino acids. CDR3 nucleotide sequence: TGTGCCAGCAGCCAAGATCTTATAGCGGCTAGCGGGGACCTGTTCTTC. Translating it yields CASSQDLIAASGDLFF.

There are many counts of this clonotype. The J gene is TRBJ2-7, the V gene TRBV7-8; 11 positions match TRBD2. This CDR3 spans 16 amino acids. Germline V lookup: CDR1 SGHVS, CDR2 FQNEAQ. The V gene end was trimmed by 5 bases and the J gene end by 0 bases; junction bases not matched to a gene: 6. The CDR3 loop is CASSPSGGLFSYEQYF. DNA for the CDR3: TGTGCCAGCAGCCCTAGCGGGGGGCTCTTCTCCTACGAGCAGTACTTC. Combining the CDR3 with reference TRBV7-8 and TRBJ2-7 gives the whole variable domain GAGVSQSPRYKVAKRGQDVALRCDPISGHVSLFWYQQALGQGPEFLTYFQNEAQLDKSGLPSDRFFAERPEGSVSTLKIQRTQQEDSAVYLCASSPSGGLFSYEQYFGPGTRLTVT.

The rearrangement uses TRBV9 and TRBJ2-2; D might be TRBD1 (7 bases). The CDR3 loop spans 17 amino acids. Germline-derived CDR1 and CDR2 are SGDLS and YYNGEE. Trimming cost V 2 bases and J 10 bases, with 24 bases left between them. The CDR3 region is CASSVPQGRGAVAELFF. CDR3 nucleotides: TGTGCCAGCAGCGTCCCCCAGGGCAGGGGGGCTGTGGCGGAGCTGTTTTTT.

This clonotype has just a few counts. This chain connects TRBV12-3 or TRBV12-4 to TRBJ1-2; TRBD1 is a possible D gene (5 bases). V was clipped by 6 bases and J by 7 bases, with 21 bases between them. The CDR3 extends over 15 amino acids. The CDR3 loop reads CASSYERGRLGGYTF. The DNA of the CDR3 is TGTGCCAGCAGCTATGAGCGGGGACGATTAGGTGGCTACACCTTC.

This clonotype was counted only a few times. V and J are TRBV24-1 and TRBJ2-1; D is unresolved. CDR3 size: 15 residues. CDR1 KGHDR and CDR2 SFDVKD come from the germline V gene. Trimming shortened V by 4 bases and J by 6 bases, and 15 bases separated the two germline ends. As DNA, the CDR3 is TGTGCCACCAGTGAATCCGTTGATGCCACCAATGAGCAGTTCTTC. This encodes CATSESVDATNEQFF.

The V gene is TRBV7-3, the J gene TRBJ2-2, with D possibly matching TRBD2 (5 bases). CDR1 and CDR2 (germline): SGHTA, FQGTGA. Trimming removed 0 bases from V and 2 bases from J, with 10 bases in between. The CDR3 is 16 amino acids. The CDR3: CASSLTSGKNTGELFF. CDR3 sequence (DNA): TGTGCCAGCAGCTTAACGTCCGGGAAAAACACCGGGGAGCTGTTTTTT.

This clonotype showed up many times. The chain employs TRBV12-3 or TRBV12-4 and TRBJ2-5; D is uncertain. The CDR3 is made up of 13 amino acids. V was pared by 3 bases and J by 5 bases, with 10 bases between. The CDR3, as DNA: TGTGCCAGCAGTTTTGGGTTCGGCGAGACCCAGTACTTC. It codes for CASSFGFGETQYF.

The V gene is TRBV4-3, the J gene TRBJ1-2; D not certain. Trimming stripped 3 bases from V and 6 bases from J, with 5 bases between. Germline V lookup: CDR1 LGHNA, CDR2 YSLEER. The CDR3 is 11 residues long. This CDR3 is CASSHGDGYTF. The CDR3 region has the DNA TGCGCCAGCAGCCACGGGGATGGCTACACCTTC.

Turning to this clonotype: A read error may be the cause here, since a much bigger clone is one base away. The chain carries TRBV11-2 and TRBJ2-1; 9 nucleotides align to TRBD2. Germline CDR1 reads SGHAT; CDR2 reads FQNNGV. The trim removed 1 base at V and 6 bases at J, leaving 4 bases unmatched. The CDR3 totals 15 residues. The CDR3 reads CASSLGREGVNEQFF. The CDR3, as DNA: TGTGCCAGCAGCTTAGGGCGGGAGGGGGTCAATGAGCAGTTCTTC.

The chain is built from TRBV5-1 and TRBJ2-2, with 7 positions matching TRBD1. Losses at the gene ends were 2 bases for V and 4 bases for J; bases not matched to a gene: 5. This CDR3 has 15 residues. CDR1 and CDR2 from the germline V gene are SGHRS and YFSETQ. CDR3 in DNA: TGCGCCAGCAGCTTTGTGCACAGGGGCACCGGGGAGCTGTTTTTT. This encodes CASSFVHRGTGELFF.

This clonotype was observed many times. The CDR3 spells CATSDWQTGETQYF. CDR3 sequence (DNA): TGTGCCACCAGTGATTGGCAAACAGGGGAGACCCAGTACTTC. V gene TRBV24-1 combines with J gene TRBJ2-5; tentatively, D is TRBD1 (6 bases). This CDR3 spans 14 amino acids. From germline, CDR1 is KGHDR and CDR2 SFDVKD. V lost 2 bases and J 5 bases, leaving 11 bases between the germline ends.

The CDR3 loop is CSAGHLGENTDTQYF. CDR3 in DNA: TGCAGTGCTGGCCACCTGGGAGAGAACACAGATACGCAGTATTTT. This chain joins TRBV20-1 and TRBJ2-3; weak D call: TRBD2 (5 bases). Between the trimmed V and J ends, which lost 5 bases and 2 bases, there was a span of 17 bases. The CDR3 has 15 amino acids. In germline, CDR1 is DFQATT, CDR2 SNEGSKA (reference sequence).

The CDR3 protein is CASSTKLGGRPSEQYF. DNA of the CDR3: TGTGCCAGCAGCACAAAGCTGGGGGGGCGTCCCTCCGAGCAGTACTTC. The chain employs TRBV11-2 and TRBJ2-7; a weak D match, TRBD2 (7 bases). The V gene lost 5 bases and the J gene lost 6 bases, with 23 bases spanning the gap. This CDR3 is 16 amino acids long. From germline, CDR1 is SGHAT and CDR2 FQNNGV.

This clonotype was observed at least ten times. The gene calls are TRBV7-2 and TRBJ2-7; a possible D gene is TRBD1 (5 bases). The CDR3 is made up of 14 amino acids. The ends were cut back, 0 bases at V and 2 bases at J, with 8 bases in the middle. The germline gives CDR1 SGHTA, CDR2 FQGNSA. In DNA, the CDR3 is TGTGCCAGCAGCTTAGCCAGGACAACCTACGAGCAGTACTTC. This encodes CASSLARTTYEQYF.

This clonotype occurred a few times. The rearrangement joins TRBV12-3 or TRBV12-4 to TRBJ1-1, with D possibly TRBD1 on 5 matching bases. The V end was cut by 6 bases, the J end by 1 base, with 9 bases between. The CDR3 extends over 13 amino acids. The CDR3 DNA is TGTGCCAGCAGCCACACAGGGAACACTGAAGCTTTCTTT. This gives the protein CASSHTGNTEAFF.

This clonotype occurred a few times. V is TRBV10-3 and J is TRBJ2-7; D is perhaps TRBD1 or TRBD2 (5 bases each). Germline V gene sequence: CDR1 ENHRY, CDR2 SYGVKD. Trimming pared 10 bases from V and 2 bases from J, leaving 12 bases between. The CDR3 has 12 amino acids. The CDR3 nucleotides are TGTGCCACCGGGGACGCCACCTACGAGCAGTACTTC. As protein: CATGDATYEQYF.